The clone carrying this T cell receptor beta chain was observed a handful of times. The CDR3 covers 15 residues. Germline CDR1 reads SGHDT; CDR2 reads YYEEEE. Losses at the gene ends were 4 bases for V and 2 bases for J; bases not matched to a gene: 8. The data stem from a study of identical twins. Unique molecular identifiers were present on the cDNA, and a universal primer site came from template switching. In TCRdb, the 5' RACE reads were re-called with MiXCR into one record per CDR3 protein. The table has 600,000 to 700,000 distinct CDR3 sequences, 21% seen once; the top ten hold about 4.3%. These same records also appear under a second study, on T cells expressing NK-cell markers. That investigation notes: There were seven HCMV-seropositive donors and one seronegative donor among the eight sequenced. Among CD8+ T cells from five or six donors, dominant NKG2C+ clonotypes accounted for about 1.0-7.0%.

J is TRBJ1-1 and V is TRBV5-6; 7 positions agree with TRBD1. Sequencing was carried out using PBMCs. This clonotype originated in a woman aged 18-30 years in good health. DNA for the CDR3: TGTGCCAGCAGCCCCGCAGGGGGGGTCAACACTGAAGCTTTCTTT. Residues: CASSPAGGVNTEAFF.